This T cell receptor beta chain was recorded in a study of blood T cell repertoires in COVID-19. Study context: The origin of the acute and convalescent COVID-19 samples was the United States, Italy and Spain. PBMCs, B-cell-depleted T cells, or T cells provided the cDNA or gDNA that made up the material.

Original analysis: Nucleated cell counts were estimated from reference gene primer amplification. This table comes from immunoSEQ multiplex PCR, and its TCRdb copy is limited to in-frame clones, with some not included. V and J calls and clone size are as listed in that table; D and trimming were resolved from the DNA. The sample comprises about 170,000 clones, around four fifths of which are singletons, and 22% rests with the top ten. Germline V gene data show CDR1 as SGHVS and CDR2 as FQNEAQ. Trimming removed 1 base at V and 2 bases at J, with 12 bases between. There are 15 residues in the CDR3. The sequence derives from an elderly woman with acute or convalescent COVID-19. The sequenced material came from peripheral blood. This chain uses TRBV7-8 with TRBJ2-7, with a weak D call TRBD1 (5 bases). DNA for the CDR3: TGTGCCAGCAGCTTAGGGCCAGGGAATACCTACGAGCAGTACTTC. Protein sequence: CASSLGPGNTYEQYF.